The TCR beta chain described here comes from a study of response to subunit inactivated influenza vaccine. Using its own MiXCR run on the RT-PCR reads, TCRdb lists one record per CDR3 protein. The sample consists of about 780,000 distinct CDR3 sequences, approximately 17% of them appearing once. This clonotype was detected ten times or more. Germline loops: CDR1 MNHNS, CDR2 SASEGT. V lost 8 bases, J lost 3 bases, and 12 bases lay in between. The length of the CDR3 is 13 residues. The starting material was PBMCs from blood, obtained roughly 5 days after vaccination. The V gene is TRBV6-1, the J gene TRBJ2-3, with D uncertain. The source of this sequence is a man in his fifties or sixties who received an inactivated influenza vaccine. The CDR3 here is CASVAPGTDTQYF. In DNA form, the CDR3 reads TGTGCCAGCGTGGCTCCCGGGACAGATACGCAGTATTTT.